These 7 T cell receptor beta chains were all obtained from the same sample, sequenced in a study of early T cells in non-severe SARS-CoV-2 infection. TCRdb ran MiXCR on the 5' RACE reads and lists one entry per CDR3 protein. Of under 85,000 distinct CDR3 sequences listed, approximately 15% were seen once; the top ten hold roughly 3.7%. Sequenced material: whole blood, taken at baseline. All receptors come from an adult who was a healthcare worker with PCR-confirmed SARS-CoV-2 infection or an uninfected control (not recorded which).

The chain has TRBV25-1 and TRBJ2-5, with unresolved D. The CDR3 has 10 amino acids. Per the germline V gene, CDR1 is MGHDK and CDR2 is SYGVNS. The germline V and J ends were trimmed by 2 bases and 5 bases, with 0 bases remaining between them. The CDR3 is CASSEETQYF. The DNA for the CDR3 is TGTGCCAGCAGTGAAGAGACCCAGTACTTC. Full variable domain (outside the CDR3, taken from reference TRBV25-1 and TRBJ2-5): EADIYQTPRYLVIGTGKKITLECSQTMGHDKMYWYQQDPGMELHLIHYSYGVNSTEKGDLSSESTVSRIRTEHFPLTLESARPSHTSQYLCASSEETQYFGPGTRLLVL.

This sequence joins TRBV12-3 or TRBV12-4 and TRBJ1-4, with TRBD1 as a possible D gene (5 bases). V gave up 6 bases and J gave up 4 bases, with 12 bases separating them. The CDR3 consists of 14 residues. In DNA form, the CDR3 reads TGTGCCAGCAGCCGGGACGGAAATAATGAAAAACTGTTTTTT. This gives the protein CASSRDGNNEKLFF.

This clonotype was seen at least ten times. The V gene is TRBV11-2, the J gene TRBJ2-2; D gene unclear. The CDR3 is made up of 11 amino acids. CDR1 and CDR2 from the germline V gene are SGHAT and FQNNGV. Trimming removed 5 bases at V and 5 bases at J, with 3 bases between. The CDR3 DNA sequence: TGTGCCAGCAGCAAAACCGGGGAGCTGTTTTTT. It specifies CASSKTGELFF. Full variable domain (missing parts from reference TRBV11-2 and TRBJ2-2): EAGVAQSPRYKIIEKRQSVAFWCNPISGHATLYWYQQILGQGPKLLIQFQNNGVVDDSQLPKDRFSAERLKGVDSTLKIQPAKLEDSAVYLCASSKTGELFFGEGSRLTVL.

This chain joins TRBV23-1 and TRBJ2-7; 7 bases agree with TRBD1. TRBV23-1 is an open reading frame, and its role is uncertain. Trimming removed 0 bases from V and 2 bases from J; junction bases left unmatched: 4. This CDR3 has 15 amino acids. CDR3 sequence reads: CASSQSRQGPYEQYF. The CDR3 coding sequence is TGCGCCAGCAGTCAATCCCGACAGGGACCCTACGAGCAGTACTTC.

The chain links TRBV2 to TRBJ2-1; 8 nucleotides match TRBD2. This CDR3 has 12 residues. The trim removed 4 bases at V and 9 bases at J, leaving 2 bases unmatched. Germline V gene data show CDR1 as SNHLY and CDR2 as FYNNEI. The CDR3 DNA reads TGTGCCAGCAGTGGGACTAGCATTGAGCAGTTCTTC. Translation: CASSGTSIEQFF.

There are a few counts of this clonotype. The chain recombines TRBV23-1 with TRBJ2-4; D remains unclear. TRBV23-1 is an ORF, with its function uncertain. Between the trimmed V and J ends, which lost 0 bases and 5 bases, there was a span of 11 bases. The CDR3 sequence is 15 residues long. CDR3 sequence (DNA): TGCGCCAGCAGTCAATCCAAGCGTGGAGAAAACATTCAGTACTTC. Protein sequence: CASSQSKRGENIQYF.

CDR3 sequence: CASSWRDRRRDTIYF. The CDR3, as DNA: TGTGCCAGCAGCTGGCGGGACCGCAGACGGGACACCATATATTTT. The chain employs TRBV7-9 and TRBJ1-3; a weak D match, TRBD1 (5 bases). The CDR3 extends over 15 amino acids. V lost 4 bases and J lost 8, with 18 bases in between. Germline-derived CDR1 and CDR2 are SEHNR and FQNEAQ (reference sequence).